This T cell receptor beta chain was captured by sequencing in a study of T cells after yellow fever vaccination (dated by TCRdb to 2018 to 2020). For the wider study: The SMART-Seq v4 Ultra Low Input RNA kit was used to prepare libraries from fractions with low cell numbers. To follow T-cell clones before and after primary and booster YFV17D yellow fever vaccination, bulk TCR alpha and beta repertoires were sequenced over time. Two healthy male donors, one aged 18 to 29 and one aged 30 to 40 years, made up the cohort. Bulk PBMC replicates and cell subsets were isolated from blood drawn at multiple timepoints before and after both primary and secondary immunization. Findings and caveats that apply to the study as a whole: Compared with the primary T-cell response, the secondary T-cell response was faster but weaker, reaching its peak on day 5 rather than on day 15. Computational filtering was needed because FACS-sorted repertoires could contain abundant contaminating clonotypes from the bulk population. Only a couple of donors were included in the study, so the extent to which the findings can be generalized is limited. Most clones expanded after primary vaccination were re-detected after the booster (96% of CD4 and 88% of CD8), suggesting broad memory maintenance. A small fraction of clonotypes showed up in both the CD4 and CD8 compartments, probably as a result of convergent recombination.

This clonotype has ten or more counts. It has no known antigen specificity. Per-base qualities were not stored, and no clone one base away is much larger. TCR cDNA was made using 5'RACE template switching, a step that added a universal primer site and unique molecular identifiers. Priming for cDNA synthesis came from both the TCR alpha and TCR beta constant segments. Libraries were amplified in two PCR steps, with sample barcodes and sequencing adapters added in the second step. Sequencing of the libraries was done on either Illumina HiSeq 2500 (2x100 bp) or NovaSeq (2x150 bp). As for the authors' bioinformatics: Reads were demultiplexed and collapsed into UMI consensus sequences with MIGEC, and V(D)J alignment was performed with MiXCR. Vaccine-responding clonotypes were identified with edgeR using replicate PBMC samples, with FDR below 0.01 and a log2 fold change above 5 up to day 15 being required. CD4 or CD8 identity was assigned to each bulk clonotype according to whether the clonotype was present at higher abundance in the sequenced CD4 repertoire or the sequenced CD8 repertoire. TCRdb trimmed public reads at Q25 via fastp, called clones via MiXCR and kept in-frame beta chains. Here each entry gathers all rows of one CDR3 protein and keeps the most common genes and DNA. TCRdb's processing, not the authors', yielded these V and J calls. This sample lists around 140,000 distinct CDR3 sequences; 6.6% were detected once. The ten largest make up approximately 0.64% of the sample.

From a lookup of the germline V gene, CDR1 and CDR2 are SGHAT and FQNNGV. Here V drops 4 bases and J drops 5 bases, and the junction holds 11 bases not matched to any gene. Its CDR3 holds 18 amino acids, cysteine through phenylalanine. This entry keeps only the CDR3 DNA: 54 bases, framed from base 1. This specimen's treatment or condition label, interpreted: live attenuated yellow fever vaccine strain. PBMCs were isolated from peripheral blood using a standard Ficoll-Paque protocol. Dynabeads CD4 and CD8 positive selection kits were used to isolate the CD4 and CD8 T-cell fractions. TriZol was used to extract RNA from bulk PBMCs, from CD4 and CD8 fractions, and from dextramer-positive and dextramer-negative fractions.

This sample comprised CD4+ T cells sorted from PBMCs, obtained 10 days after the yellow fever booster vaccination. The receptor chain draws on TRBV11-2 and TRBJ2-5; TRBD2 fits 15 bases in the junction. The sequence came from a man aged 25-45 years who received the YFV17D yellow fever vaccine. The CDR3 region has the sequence CASSSPPSGTSGRETQYF. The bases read TGTGCCAGCAGCTCCCCTCCGTCCGGGACTAGCGGGAGGGAGACCCAGTACTTC.